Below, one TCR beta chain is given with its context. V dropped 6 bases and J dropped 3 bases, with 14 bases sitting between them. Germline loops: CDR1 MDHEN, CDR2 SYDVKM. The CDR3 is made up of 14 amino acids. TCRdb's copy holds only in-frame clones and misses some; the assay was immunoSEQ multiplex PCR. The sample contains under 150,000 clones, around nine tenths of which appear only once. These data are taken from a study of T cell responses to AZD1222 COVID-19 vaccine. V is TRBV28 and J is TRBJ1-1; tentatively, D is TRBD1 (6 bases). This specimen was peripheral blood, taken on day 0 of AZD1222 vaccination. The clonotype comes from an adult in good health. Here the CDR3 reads CASRNRDKYTEAFF. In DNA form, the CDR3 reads TGTGCCAGCAGGAACCGGGACAAGTACACTGAAGCTTTCTTT. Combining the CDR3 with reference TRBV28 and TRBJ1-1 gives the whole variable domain DVKVTQSSRYLVKRTGEKVFLECVQDMDHENMFWYRQDPGLGLRLIYFSYDVKMKEKGDIPEGYSVSREKKERFSLILESASTNQTSMYLCASRNRDKYTEAFFGQGTRLTVV.